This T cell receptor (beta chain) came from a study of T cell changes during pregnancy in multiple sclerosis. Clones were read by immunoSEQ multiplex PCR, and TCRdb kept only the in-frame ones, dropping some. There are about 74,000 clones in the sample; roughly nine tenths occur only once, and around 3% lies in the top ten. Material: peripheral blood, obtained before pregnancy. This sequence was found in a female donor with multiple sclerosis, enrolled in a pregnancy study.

CDR3 DNA: TGTGCCAGTTCCGGACTAGTAAGAGAGACCCAGTACTTC. Encoded protein: CASSGLVRETQYF. The chain combines TRBV19 with TRBJ2-5; 7 bases agree with TRBD2. The CDR3 contains 13 residues. V shed 8 bases and J 4 bases; nucleotides not matched to a gene: 7. The germline CDR1 and CDR2 sequences are LNHDA and SQIVND (reference sequence).